This TCR beta chain was sequenced in a study of T-cell reconstitution after alpha-beta-depleted transplantation in children. Germline lookup yields CDR1 SGHTA and CDR2 FQGNSA. The CDR3 has 16 amino acids. Molecular barcoding with unique molecular identifiers was used for the TCRbeta library. Using its own MiXCR run on the PCR reads, TCRdb lists one record per CDR3 protein. The sample contains about 610,000 distinct CDR3 sequences, under 12% of which appear only once. Material: PBMCs from the stem cell graft donor, obtained from the stem cell graft. This TCR derives from a human donor who donated a stem cell graft to a child with acute myeloid leukemia. The rearrangement joins TRBV7-2 to TRBJ2-1; D remains ambiguous. The end of the DNA fits TRBJ2-7 better, so the J call may be wrong. The DNA for the CDR3 is TGTGCCAGCAGCTCCTACCATGGGATCTCCTACAATGAGCAGTACTTC. Translated, it gives CASSSYHGISYNEQYF.